Below, 5 T cell receptor beta chains from the same sample are listed, as sequenced in a study of blood T cells in healthy people across ages. For the second PCR, which ran for about 6 to 12 cycles, a sample-barcoded 5' primer and a J-beta primer mix were used. In TCRdb, the 5' RACE reads were re-called with MiXCR into one record per CDR3 protein. The table has 650,000 to 800,000 distinct CDR3 sequences, approximately 44% seen once. Sequencing input: blood. The receptors shown here come from a man between 60 and 70 years old in good health.

The chain uses TRBV2 and TRBJ1-2, with D maybe TRBD1 (6 bases). Trimming stripped 6 bases from V and 7 bases from J, with 15 bases between. The CDR3 is made up of 13 amino acids. Germline V lookup: CDR1 SNHLY, CDR2 FYNNEI. The CDR3 DNA reads TGTGCCAGCAGATTAGGGGGGGCTACTGGCTACACCTTC. Its translation: CASRLGGATGYTF.

There are many counts of this clonotype. The chain's CDR3 is CSARPDFNYEQYF. The CDR3 bases are TGCAGTGCTAGACCCGACTTTAACTACGAGCAGTACTTC. The chain couples TRBV20-1 to TRBJ2-7; no clear D. The CDR3 sequence is 13 residues long. Germline loops: CDR1 DFQATT, CDR2 SNEGSKA (reference sequence). Trimming shortened V by 2 bases and J by 3 bases, and 11 bases separated the two germline ends.

This clonotype occurred a few times. The CDR3 nucleotides read TGTGCCAGCAGCTTACTTATCGGTAGCACAGATACGCAGTATTTT. Its protein is CASSLLIGSTDTQYF. The chain has TRBV11-1 and TRBJ2-3, with D unresolved. The CDR3 has 15 residues. Germline CDR1 is SGHAT and CDR2 is FQDESV (reference sequence). With 2 bases removed from V and 0 bases from J, the gap between germline ends came to 9 bases.

The chain recombines TRBV7-2 with TRBJ2-7; D is possibly TRBD1 (6 bases). From germline, CDR1 is SGHTA and CDR2 FQGNSA. This CDR3 has 15 residues. V lost 5 bases, J lost 2 bases, and 16 bases lay in between. The CDR3 DNA is TGTGCCAGCAGCAAAAGCAGGGGCCATCCCTACGAGCAGTACTTC. Translating it yields CASSKSRGHPYEQYF.

The rearrangement joins TRBV6-2 or TRBV6-3 to TRBJ2-4, with TRBD1 matching 8 bases. This CDR3 region has 14 residues. With V trimmed by 7 bases and J by 9 bases, 11 bases remained unmatched. Per the germline V gene, CDR1 is MNHEY and CDR2 is SVGEGT. CDR3 DNA: TGTGCCAGCACCAAGATCCGACAGGGGAGCATTCAGTACTTC. Protein product: CASTKIRQGSIQYF.